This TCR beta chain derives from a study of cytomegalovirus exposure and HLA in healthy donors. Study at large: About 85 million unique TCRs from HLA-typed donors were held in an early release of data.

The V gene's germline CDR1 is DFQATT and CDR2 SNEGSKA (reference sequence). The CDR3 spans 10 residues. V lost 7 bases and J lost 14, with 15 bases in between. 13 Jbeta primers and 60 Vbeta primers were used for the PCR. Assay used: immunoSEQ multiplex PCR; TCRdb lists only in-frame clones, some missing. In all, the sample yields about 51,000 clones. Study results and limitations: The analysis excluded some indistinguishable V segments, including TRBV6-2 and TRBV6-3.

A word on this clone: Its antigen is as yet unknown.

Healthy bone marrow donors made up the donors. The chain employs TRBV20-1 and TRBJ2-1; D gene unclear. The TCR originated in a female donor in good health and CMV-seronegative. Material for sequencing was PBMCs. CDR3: CSELTITEFF. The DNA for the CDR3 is TGCAGTGAGCTTACGATAACAGAGTTCTTC.